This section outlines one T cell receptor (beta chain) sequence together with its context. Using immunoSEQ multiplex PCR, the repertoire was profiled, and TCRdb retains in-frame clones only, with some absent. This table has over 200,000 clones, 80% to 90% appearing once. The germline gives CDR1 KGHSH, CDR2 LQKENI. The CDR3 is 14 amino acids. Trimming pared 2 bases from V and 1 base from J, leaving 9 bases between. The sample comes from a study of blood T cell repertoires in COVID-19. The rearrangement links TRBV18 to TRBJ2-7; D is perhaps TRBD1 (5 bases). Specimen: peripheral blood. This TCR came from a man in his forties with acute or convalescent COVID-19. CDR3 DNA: TGTGCCAGCTCACCAGGCCAGGGTTCCTACGAGCAGTACTTC. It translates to CASSPGQGSYEQYF.